This T cell receptor beta chain is from a study of T cells in Graves' hyperthyroidism and ophthalmopathy. Study in general: Initial diagnosis, before any treatment, was when peripheral blood was collected. The study, taken as a whole, reports: In simple terms, a model built on 13 V-J features told ophthalmopathy apart from stable hyperthyroidism.

Diagnoses used clinical symptoms, serum thyroxine and TRAb, thyroid ultrasound and orbital computed tomography. PBMCs were derived from more than 8 ml fresh peripheral blood. There were TCR beta CDR3 regions amplified from RNA transcripts. A set of HTBI primers served as the primers for a first-round RT-PCR of the TCR CDR3. TCRdb analysed the multiplex PCR reads with MiXCR anew, one entry per CDR3 protein. The sample lists 350,000 or so distinct CDR3 sequences, about 21% seen once, with about 50% in the top ten. This clonotype was counted at least ten times. Its specificity is not known. V was pared by 6 bases and J by 4 bases, with 4 bases of the junction left unmatched. This CDR3 is built from 14 residues. Germline V gene lookup returns CDR1 SGHNT and CDR2 YENEEA.

The source is a woman between 50 and 59 years old with Graves' hyperthyroidism. Material for sequencing was blood. The chain couples TRBV11-3 to TRBJ2-2, with 8 bases identical to TRBD2. CDR3 protein: CASRGGRFTGELFF. Written as DNA, the CDR3 is TGTGCCAGCAGGGGCGGGAGGTTCACCGGGGAGCTGTTTTTT.